Listed here are 11 T cell receptor beta chains from one sample, sequenced in a study of blood T cell repertoires in COVID-19. Assay used: immunoSEQ multiplex PCR; TCRdb lists only in-frame clones, some missing. Here the sample spans around 170,000 clones, roughly 87% being singletons. The sequenced sample consisted of PBMCs or T cells enriched from blood (not recorded which). All receptors come from a woman aged 50 to 60 who had recovered from COVID-19.

This clone was detected a few times. V usage is TRBV11-2 and J usage is TRBJ2-1, with D perhaps TRBD1 (6 bases). The CDR3 length is 17 residues. Germline CDR1 and CDR2: SGHAT and FQNNGV. V lost 6 bases and J 4 bases, leaving 22 bases between the germline ends. The CDR3 DNA follows: TGTGCCAGCAGTCTACAGGGTGGCGACCCCGTTTACAATGAGCAGTTCTTC. It translates to CASSLQGGDPVYNEQFF.

The V gene is TRBV10-2, the J gene TRBJ1-4, with 7 positions matching TRBD1. Germline-derived CDR1 and CDR2 are WSHSY and SAAADI. J was trimmed by 7 bases and V by 0 bases; bases with no gene match: 2. The CDR3 runs 14 residues. The CDR3 region has the DNA TGCGCCAGCAGTGAGTCAGGGGGCGGTGAAAAACTGTTTTTT. This sequence encodes CASSESGGGEKLFF.

The gene calls are TRBV25-1 and TRBJ1-4, with D possibly TRBD1 on 6 matching bases. The CDR3 is 14 amino acids. V gave up 1 base and J gave up 7 bases, with 10 bases separating them. The germline CDR1 and CDR2 sequences are MGHDK and SYGVNS. The CDR3 DNA sequence: TGTGCCAGCAGTGAATTAGGGGGGGTTGAAAAACTGTTTTTT. It specifies CASSELGGVEKLFF.

This sequence joins TRBV5-1 and TRBJ2-7; 13 nucleotides align to TRBD2. CDR1 is SGHRS, CDR2 YFSETQ, per germline. CDR3 size: 14 residues. V lost 9 bases to trimming and J lost 8 bases; unmatched junction nucleotides: 11. This CDR3 reads CATSTGTSGTQQYF. For the CDR3, the DNA is TGCGCCACCTCAACGGGGACTAGCGGGACTCAGCAGTACTTC.

The chain has TRBV11-3 and TRBJ1-4; D not resolved. V was shortened by 5 bases and J by 0 bases, with 10 bases between the two germline ends. CDR3 size: 15 residues. The germline gives CDR1 SGHNT, CDR2 YENEEA. The CDR3 DNA is TGTGCCAGCAGCCAACGTACAGCAACTAATGAAAAACTGTTTTTT. The encoded protein is CASSQRTATNEKLFF.

V gene TRBV24-1 combines with J gene TRBJ2-5; D is ambiguous. This CDR3 is built from 14 residues. Germline assignment: CDR1 KGHDR and CDR2 SFDVKD. Trimming pared 1 base from V and 5 bases from J, leaving 10 bases between. The CDR3 DNA reads as TGTGCCACCAGTGATTTTACGGTCGGGGAGACCCAGTACTTC. It translates to CATSDFTVGETQYF.

The chain uses TRBV9 and TRBJ2-3; no clear D gene. This CDR3 has 15 residues. Germline lookup yields CDR1 SGDLS and CDR2 YYNGEE. V gave up 4 bases and J gave up 1 base, with 13 bases separating them. CDR3 nucleotide sequence: TGTGCCAGCAGCCCCCTAGAGATGCGCACAGATACGCAGTATTTT. Translating it yields CASSPLEMRTDTQYF.

The chain is built from TRBV19 and TRBJ1-1; TRBD1 might be the D (6 bases). The length of the CDR3 is 13 residues. Looked up from germline, CDR1 is LNHDA and CDR2 is SQIVND (reference sequence). Trimming removed 9 bases from V and 5 bases from J, with 16 bases in between. The CDR3 spells CASRHRVGTEAFF. Written as DNA, the CDR3 is TGTGCCAGCCGTCACAGGGTTGGGACTGAAGCTTTCTTT.

The chain is built from TRBV27 and TRBJ2-7; D is ambiguous. Germline V gives CDR1 MNHEY, CDR2 SMNVEV (reference sequence). The CDR3 sequence is 12 residues long. Trimming left V 5 bases short and J 0 bases short, with 5 bases between. CDR3 DNA sequence: TGTGCCAGCAGTCCCCTCTCCTACGAGCAGTACTTC. Residues: CASSPLSYEQYF.

The chain has TRBV30 and TRBJ2-7; 11 bases map to TRBD1. The V gene end was trimmed by 2 bases and the J gene end by 2 bases; junction bases not matched to a gene: 5. The length of the CDR3 is 15 residues. Germline CDR1 reads GTSNPN; CDR2 reads SVGIG (reference sequence). CDR3 sequence (DNA): TGTGCCTGGAGTACAGGACAGGGGGCGGCCTACGAGCAGTACTTC. Translating it yields CAWSTGQGAAYEQYF.

J is TRBJ1-1 and V is TRBV6-5; D is perhaps TRBD1 (6 bases). V gave up 0 bases and J gave up 4 bases, with 9 bases separating them. The CDR3 spans 14 residues. Germline CDR1 reads MNHEY; CDR2 reads SVGAGI. The chain's CDR3 is CASSYSGALTEAFF. DNA of the CDR3: TGTGCCAGCAGTTACTCGGGGGCGCTCACTGAAGCTTTCTTT.